This T cell receptor (beta chain) emerged from a study of T-cell reconstitution after alpha-beta-depleted transplantation in children. Findings and caveats of the study: Most T-cell counts and diversity one year after the transplant came from T cells that were newly produced. Reported findings indicate that, about two months after transplant, alpha-beta T cells came from several hundred expanded clones, which were derived from non-depleted graft cells. Elevated TCRbeta diversity at day 60 was traced, in some patients, to surviving recipient T cells and thymic progenitors.

With regard to this clonotype: The antigen is unknown. Sequence at one end of the junction differs from germline and may be a read error.

Unique molecular identifiers featured in how the TCRbeta library was prepared. MiXCR was run by TCRdb on the PCR reads, yielding one entry per CDR3 protein. Here the sample spans almost 600,000 distinct CDR3 sequences, roughly a quarter being singletons. Germline V gene sequence: CDR1 SQVTM, CDR2 ANQGSEA. There are 12 residues in the CDR3. The material sequenced was PBMCs, taken before TCRalphabeta/CD19-depleted stem cell transplant. V and J are TRBV29-1 and TRBJ1-2; D not certain. The clonotype comes from a boy younger than two with Wiskott-Aldrich syndrome, due to receive a stem cell transplant. CDR3 loop: CSVWRNNYGYPF. The CDR3 nucleotides are TGCAGCGTATGGAGGAATAACTATGGCTACCCCTTC.